This T cell receptor (beta chain) comes out of a study of T cells in Graves' hyperthyroidism and ophthalmopathy. Study background: Any treatment followed the collection of peripheral blood at initial diagnosis.

The source material, RNA transcripts, was used to amplify TCR beta CDR3 regions. TCR CDR3 regions were first amplified by RT-PCR with HTBI primers. TCRdb re-called the multiplex PCR reads through MiXCR, storing one row per CDR3 protein. This sample carries 400,000 to 550,000 distinct CDR3 sequences, approximately 14% of them seen once, and the ten largest clones take around 17%. The CDR3 totals 15 residues. CDR1 is SGDLS, CDR2 YYNGEE, per germline. Trimming cost V 0 bases and J 9 bases; bases outside gene matches: 2. V gene TRBV9 combines with J gene TRBJ2-1; 14 bases map to TRBD2. The material sequenced was blood. This receptor was obtained from a woman under 30 with Graves' hyperthyroidism. The CDR3 bases are TGTGCCAGCAGCGTAGGACTAGCGGGAGGGGTTGAGCAGTTCTTC. It yields the protein CASSVGLAGGVEQFF.